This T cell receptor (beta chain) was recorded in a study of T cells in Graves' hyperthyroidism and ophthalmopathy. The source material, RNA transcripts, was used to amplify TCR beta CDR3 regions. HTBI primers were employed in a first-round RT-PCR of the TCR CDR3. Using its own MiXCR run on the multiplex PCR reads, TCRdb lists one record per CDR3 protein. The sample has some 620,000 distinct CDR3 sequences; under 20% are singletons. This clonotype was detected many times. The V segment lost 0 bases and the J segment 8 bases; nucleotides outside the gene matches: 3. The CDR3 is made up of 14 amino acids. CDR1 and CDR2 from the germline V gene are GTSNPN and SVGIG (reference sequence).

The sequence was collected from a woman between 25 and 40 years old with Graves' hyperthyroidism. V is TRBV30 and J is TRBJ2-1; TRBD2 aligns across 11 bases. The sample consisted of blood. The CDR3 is CAWSVLAGVDEQFF. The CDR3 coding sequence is TGTGCCTGGAGTGTACTAGCGGGAGTCGATGAGCAGTTCTTC.